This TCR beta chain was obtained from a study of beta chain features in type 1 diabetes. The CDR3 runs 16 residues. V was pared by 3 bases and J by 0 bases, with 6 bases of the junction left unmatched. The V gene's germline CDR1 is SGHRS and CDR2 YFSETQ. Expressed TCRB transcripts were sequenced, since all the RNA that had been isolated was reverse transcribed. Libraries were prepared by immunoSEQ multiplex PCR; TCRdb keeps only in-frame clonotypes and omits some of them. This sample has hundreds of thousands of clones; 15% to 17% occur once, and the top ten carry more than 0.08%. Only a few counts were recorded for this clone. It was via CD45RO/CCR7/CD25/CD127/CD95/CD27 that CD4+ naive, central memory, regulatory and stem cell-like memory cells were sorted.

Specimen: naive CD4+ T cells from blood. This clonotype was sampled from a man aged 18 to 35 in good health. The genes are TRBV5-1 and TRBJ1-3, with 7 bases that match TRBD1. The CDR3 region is CASSSGTANSGNTIYF. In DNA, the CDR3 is TGCGCCAGCAGCTCCGGGACAGCAAACTCTGGAAACACCATATATTTT. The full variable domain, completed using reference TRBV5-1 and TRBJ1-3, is KAGVTQTPRYLIKTRGQQVTLSCSPISGHRSVSWYQQTPGQGLQFLFEYFSETQRNKGNFPGRFSGRQFSNSRSEMNVSTLELGDSALYLCASSSGTANSGNTIYFGEGSWLTVV.